This T cell receptor beta chain was captured by sequencing in a study of blood T cell repertoires in COVID-19. Study processing details: Cell counts per sample came from amplifying reference gene primers. Assay: immunoSEQ multiplex PCR; the TCRdb copy retains only in-frame clones and omits some. From that table come the V and J calls and clone size; the DNA was used to work out D and trimming. The sample records under 100,000 clones, more than 65% being singletons. Germline-derived CDR1 and CDR2 are MNHNS and SASEGT. V dropped 3 bases and J dropped 2; count of bases not matched to a gene: 2. The CDR3 is 15 residues long.

The genes are TRBV6-1 and TRBJ1-3, with 9 positions matching TRBD1. The receptor was derived from an elderly woman with active or convalescent COVID-19. Material for sequencing was peripheral blood. The chain's CDR3 is CASSDRDRAGNTIYF. CDR3 nucleotides: TGTGCCAGCAGTGATCGGGACAGGGCTGGAAACACCATATATTTT.